One and the same sample provided the 17 T cell receptor beta chains below, sequenced in a study of T cell repertoires in cytomegalovirus infection. These receptors have no known antigen. TCRdb recomputed calls from the reads with MiXCR, one row per CDR3 protein. Among under 850,000 distinct CDR3 sequences listed, 30% to 40% were seen once. Sequences were derived from cultured PBMCs, sampled from culture after CMV antigen stimulation. The receptors here all came from a human donor in good health (CMV status not recorded). Some clones in this sample may be carry-over from other donors' samples.

This clonotype was picked up a small number of times. The chain couples TRBV12-3 or TRBV12-4 to TRBJ1-6, with a tentative D call TRBD1 (5 bases). This CDR3 has 12 residues. The ends were cut back, 0 bases at V and 15 bases at J, with 9 bases in the middle. The CDR3 loop is CASSLAGPGLHF. The CDR3 DNA reads TGTGCCAGCAGTTTAGCGGGGCCGGGCCTCCACTTT.

The CDR3 sequence is CASSLAQTGGSETQYF. DNA for the CDR3: TGTGCCAGCAGCTTAGCGCAGACAGGGGGTTCAGAGACCCAGTACTTC. J is TRBJ2-5 and V is TRBV7-9; 9 nucleotides agree with TRBD1. The CDR3 consists of 16 residues. Per germline, CDR1 SEHNR and CDR2 FQNEAQ (reference sequence). Trimming cost V 0 bases and J 4 bases; bases outside gene matches: 6. Filled out from reference TRBV7-9 and TRBJ2-5, the complete variable domain reads DTGVSQNPRHKITKRGQNVTFRCDPISEHNRLYWYRQTLGQGPEFLTYFQNEAQLEKSRLLSDRFSAERPKGSFSTLEIQRTEQGDSAMYLCASSLAQTGGSETQYFGPGTRLLVL.

The chain joins TRBV7-2 to TRBJ2-2; tentative D call: TRBD1 (6 bases). Germline CDR1 is SGHTA and CDR2 is FQGNSA. This CDR3 contains 18 residues. Trimming cost V 1 base and J 3 bases, with 18 bases left between them. The DNA for the CDR3 is TGTGCCAGCAGCTTAGATGTATTTCTGACAGGTGACACCGGGGAGCTGTTTTTT. This gives the protein CASSLDVFLTGDTGELFF.

The V and J genes are TRBV6-1 and TRBJ2-1; no definite D call. The CDR3 runs 15 residues. The V gene's germline CDR1 is MNHNS and CDR2 SASEGT. Deletions cut 2 bases from V and 6 bases from J, with 14 bases between. The CDR3 loop is CASSESGRALNEQFF. The CDR3, as DNA: TGTGCCAGCAGTGAATCCGGACGGGCCCTCAATGAGCAGTTCTTC.

This clonotype has only a few counts. The V gene is TRBV7-8, the J gene TRBJ2-3; D unclear. V shed 4 bases and J shed 0 bases, with 11 bases lying between them. Germline assignment: CDR1 SGHVS and CDR2 FQNEAQ. This CDR3 contains 15 residues. CDR3 amino acids: CASSSFYTSTDTQYF. CDR3 coding DNA: TGTGCCAGCAGCTCTTTCTATACTAGCACAGATACGCAGTATTTT.

V gene TRBV7-2 combines with J gene TRBJ1-5; no reliable D call. The ends were cut back, 1 base at V and 5 bases at J, with 6 bases in the middle. The CDR3 runs 13 residues. CDR1 and CDR2 from the germline V gene are SGHTA and FQGNSA. In DNA form, the CDR3 reads TGTGCCAGCAGCTTAGTCTGGTATCAGCCCCAGCATTTT. Protein sequence: CASSLVWYQPQHF.

A few counts support this clonotype. The V call is TRBV20-1, the J call TRBJ2-6, with 10 bases lining up with TRBD2. CDR1 is DFQATT and CDR2 is SNEGSKA in the germline V gene (reference sequence). J gave up 3 bases and V 1 base, and 9 bases lay outside the gene matches. This CDR3 has 18 amino acids. CDR3 region: CSARGSLAGQNGANVLTF. CDR3 nucleotides: TGCAGTGCTAGAGGTTCACTAGCGGGACAGAATGGGGCCAACGTCCTGACTTTC.

This clonotype was seen a handful of times. In DNA, the CDR3 is TGTGCCAGCAGTTTAGGCGGGAGCGCCGAGACCCAGTACTTC. It is translated as CASSLGGSAETQYF. The V and J genes are TRBV12-3 or TRBV12-4 and TRBJ2-5; TRBD2 matches at 7 bases. The CDR3 loop spans 14 amino acids. Trimming removed 1 base from V and 5 bases from J; junction bases left unmatched: 4.

The gene calls are TRBV12-3 or TRBV12-4 and TRBJ2-3; 9 bases agree with TRBD2. Trimming removed 7 bases from V and 12 bases from J; junction bases left unmatched: 8. The CDR3 length is 12 residues. The CDR3 is CASTLVGTSQYF. CDR3 sequence (DNA): TGTGCCAGCACCCTGGTTGGGACTAGCCAGTATTTT.

This clonotype was observed many times. This sequence joins TRBV7-2 and TRBJ2-1; the D is unclear. V gave up 5 bases and J gave up 6 bases, with 11 bases separating them. The germline CDR1 and CDR2 sequences are SGHTA and FQGNSA. This CDR3 is built from 13 residues. The CDR3, as DNA: TGTGCCAGCAGCCCCGACATCCCCAATGAGCAGTTCTTC. Its translation is CASSPDIPNEQFF.

This rearrangement joins TRBV19 to TRBJ2-1; D remains unclear. The CDR3 is 12 amino acids. CDR1 is LNHDA, CDR2 SQIVND, per germline (reference sequence). Trimming removed 0 bases at V and 9 bases at J, with 6 bases between. CDR3 DNA: TGTGCCAGTAGTATAGAGGTGGGTGAGCAGTTCTTC. Translating it yields CASSIEVGEQFF.

The rearrangement uses TRBV5-1 and TRBJ1-1, with TRBD1 matching over 9 bases. CDR1 is SGHRS, CDR2 YFSETQ, per germline. Germline trimming cut 4 bases from V and 10 bases from J; bases unmatched to any gene: 8. The CDR3 extends over 13 amino acids. As DNA, the CDR3 is TGCGCCAGCAGCATAGGGACAGGGCCCGGAGCTTTCTTT. Translated: CASSIGTGPGAFF.

This clonotype occurred a few times. The V call is TRBV5-1, the J call TRBJ2-7, with unresolved D. The CDR3 sequence is 14 residues long. V was clipped by 6 bases and J by 0 bases, with 13 bases between them. Per the germline V gene, CDR1 is SGHRS and CDR2 is YFSETQ. In DNA form, the CDR3 reads TGCGCCAGCATGCCAGGCGATAGCTCCTACGAGCAGTACTTC. This sequence encodes CASMPGDSSYEQYF.

This clonotype has just a few counts. The V call is TRBV14, the J call TRBJ2-3; TRBD2 agrees at 11 bases. The CDR3 contains 19 residues. Germline CDR1 reads SGHDN; CDR2 reads FVKESK. The trim removed 0 bases at V and 1 base at J, leaving 9 bases unmatched. Here the CDR3 DNA reads TGTGCCAGCAGCCAAGATGATCGACTAGCGGGGCCCCGCACAGATACGCAGTATTTT. Translating gives CASSQDDRLAGPRTDTQYF.

The chain joins TRBV5-4 to TRBJ2-1; 7 bases fit TRBD2. With V trimmed by 5 bases and J by 9 bases, 8 bases remained unmatched. From germline, CDR1 is SGHNT and CDR2 YYREEE (reference sequence). The CDR3 runs 13 residues. CDR3: CASSPGLGVEQFF. In DNA form, the CDR3 reads TGTGCCAGCAGTCCTGGACTAGGTGTTGAGCAGTTCTTC.

In this sample, this clonotype turned up a few times. This chain links TRBV6-5 with TRBJ2-7; the D gene is possibly TRBD2 (6 bases). CDR1 is MNHEY, CDR2 SVGAGI, per germline. This CDR3 comprises 18 residues. Trimming took off 6 bases at V and 2 bases at J, with 26 bases between the two ends. DNA of the CDR3: TGTGCCAGCAGCTCCCATCCTACTAGCCCCCACACCCCCTACGAGCAGTACTTC. As protein: CASSSHPTSPHTPYEQYF.

This rearrangement joins TRBV6-6 to TRBJ1-2, with TRBD1 matching over 9 bases. Per germline, CDR1 MNHNY and CDR2 SVGAGI (reference sequence). The CDR3 runs 16 residues. With 6 bases clipped from V and 7 bases from J, the junction kept 15 bases outside the gene matches. The CDR3 DNA is TGTGCCAGCAGAGAGGGACAGGGCAACCCAATCTTTGGCTACACCTTC. Encoded protein: CASREGQGNPIFGYTF.